Listed below are T cell receptor beta chains from one sample, sequenced in a study of identical twins. MiXCR was run by TCRdb on the 5' RACE reads, yielding one entry per CDR3 protein. The sample holds about 240,000 distinct CDR3 sequences, about an eighth seen once. The sample was also reused in another study, on yellow fever vaccine responses in identical twins.

The sequenced sample consisted of memory (CD45RO+) T cells sorted from blood. The receptors here all came from a woman aged 18-29 years in good health. Both conserved end residues are part of each CDR3. Fields, in order: V gene, CDR3 length, D gene, J gene, CDR3 protein. D genes are given only for firm matches.

v_call: TRBV2
cdr3_length: 14
d_call: -
j_call: TRBJ2-5
cdr3_aa: CASSGQEYQETQYF

v_call: TRBV7-2
cdr3_length: 15
d_call: -
j_call: TRBJ1-5
cdr3_aa: CASSYLAGGNQPQHF

v_call: TRBV6-2/TRBV6-3
cdr3_length: 17
d_call: TRBD2
j_call: TRBJ2-2
cdr3_aa: CASSDGTSGVPTGELFF

v_call: TRBV7-6
cdr3_length: 16
d_call: -
j_call: TRBJ2-5
cdr3_aa: CASSLGPSTSKETQYF

v_call: TRBV20-1
cdr3_length: 16
d_call: TRBD2
j_call: TRBJ2-3
cdr3_aa: CSARLADYRRTDTQYF

v_call: TRBV3-1
cdr3_length: 14
d_call: TRBD1
j_call: TRBJ2-5
cdr3_aa: CASSHGTGVETQYF

v_call: TRBV6-5
cdr3_length: 14
d_call: -
j_call: TRBJ2-5
cdr3_aa: CASSSSRQEGTQYF

v_call: TRBV7-3
cdr3_length: 15
d_call: -
j_call: TRBJ2-5
cdr3_aa: CASSPEQGGQETQYF

v_call: TRBV20-1
cdr3_length: 13
d_call: -
j_call: TRBJ1-1
cdr3_aa: CSAGRTLQSEAFF

v_call: TRBV2
cdr3_length: 14
d_call: TRBD1
j_call: TRBJ2-7
cdr3_aa: CASRTGMGSYEQYF

v_call: TRBV10-3
cdr3_length: 18
d_call: -
j_call: TRBJ2-3
cdr3_aa: CAISVKDGVEPSTDTQYF

v_call: TRBV2
cdr3_length: 13
d_call: TRBD1
j_call: TRBJ2-5
cdr3_aa: CASSRDRGGTQYF

v_call: TRBV6-2/TRBV6-3
cdr3_length: 16
d_call: -
j_call: TRBJ2-6
cdr3_aa: CASTTQGFSGANVLTF

v_call: TRBV19
cdr3_length: 14
d_call: -
j_call: TRBJ2-3
cdr3_aa: CASQTGPATDTQYF

v_call: TRBV5-1
cdr3_length: 20
d_call: TRBD2
j_call: TRBJ2-1
cdr3_aa: CASSLAGVQLAGILYNEQFF

v_call: TRBV12-3/TRBV12-4
cdr3_length: 14
d_call: TRBD2
j_call: TRBJ2-1
cdr3_aa: CASSPGTRPFEQFF

v_call: TRBV20-1
cdr3_length: 13
d_call: -
j_call: TRBJ1-5
cdr3_aa: CSAGKGGDQPQHF

v_call: TRBV5-1
cdr3_length: 11
d_call: -
j_call: TRBJ2-3
cdr3_aa: CASSLANTQYF

v_call: TRBV7-9
cdr3_length: 15
d_call: TRBD1
j_call: TRBJ1-4
cdr3_aa: CASSLAGQGTEKLFF

v_call: TRBV27
cdr3_length: 16
d_call: -
j_call: TRBJ2-1
cdr3_aa: CASCSVLGGGYNEQFF

v_call: TRBV10-3
cdr3_length: 12
d_call: -
j_call: TRBJ2-1
cdr3_aa: CAISEATLEQFF

v_call: TRBV11-2
cdr3_length: 15
d_call: TRBD1
j_call: TRBJ2-2
cdr3_aa: CASSLLTGTPGELFF

v_call: TRBV11-2
cdr3_length: 13
d_call: TRBD1
j_call: TRBJ2-4
cdr3_aa: CASRRQGEDIQYF

v_call: TRBV2
cdr3_length: 19
d_call: TRBD2
j_call: TRBJ2-3
cdr3_aa: CARNPGLAGGSKNTDTQYF

v_call: TRBV6-4
cdr3_length: 13
d_call: -
j_call: TRBJ2-3
cdr3_aa: CASSGGVTDTQYF

v_call: TRBV3-1
cdr3_length: 15
d_call: -
j_call: TRBJ1-1
cdr3_aa: CASSQEAGTNTEAFF

v_call: TRBV12-5
cdr3_length: 14
d_call: TRBD1
j_call: TRBJ2-3
cdr3_aa: CASGPDRGQDTQYF

v_call: TRBV5-1
cdr3_length: 13
d_call: -
j_call: TRBJ2-5
cdr3_aa: CASRDSPQETQYF

v_call: TRBV3-1
cdr3_length: 14
d_call: -
j_call: TRBJ2-5
cdr3_aa: CASSQGQVGETQYF

v_call: TRBV28
cdr3_length: 17
d_call: TRBD1
j_call: TRBJ2-5
cdr3_aa: CASSPRLSGGRRETQYF

v_call: TRBV12-3/TRBV12-4
cdr3_length: 16
d_call: TRBD2
j_call: TRBJ2-4
cdr3_aa: CASSLGLALAKNIQYF

v_call: TRBV4-3
cdr3_length: 15
d_call: TRBD2
j_call: TRBJ2-5
cdr3_aa: CASSRGGRAGETQYF

v_call: TRBV5-1
cdr3_length: 14
d_call: -
j_call: TRBJ2-7
cdr3_aa: CASSPAGGTGEQYF

v_call: TRBV4-3
cdr3_length: 17
d_call: TRBD2
j_call: TRBJ2-2
cdr3_aa: CASSQSGLAQNTGELFF

v_call: TRBV29-1
cdr3_length: 13
d_call: -
j_call: TRBJ2-7
cdr3_aa: CSVHADRAYEQYF

v_call: TRBV6-2/TRBV6-3
cdr3_length: 12
d_call: TRBD1
j_call: TRBJ2-7
cdr3_aa: CASIDRGYEQYF

v_call: TRBV5-1
cdr3_length: 19
d_call: -
j_call: TRBJ2-3
cdr3_aa: CASSLPIGQTSTSTDTQYF

v_call: TRBV20-1
cdr3_length: 15
d_call: TRBD2
j_call: TRBJ2-3
cdr3_aa: CSATPPGLASGTQYF

v_call: TRBV7-8
cdr3_length: 16
d_call: -
j_call: TRBJ2-7
cdr3_aa: CASTSQGLTNSYEQYF

v_call: TRBV5-5
cdr3_length: 15
d_call: TRBD1
j_call: TRBJ2-2
cdr3_aa: CASSPGQATTGELFF

v_call: TRBV18
cdr3_length: 16
d_call: -
j_call: TRBJ2-3
cdr3_aa: CASSPDTGKWTDTQYF

v_call: TRBV14
cdr3_length: 18
d_call: TRBD1
j_call: TRBJ2-2
cdr3_aa: CASSQDFPGGAGTGELFF

v_call: TRBV20-1
cdr3_length: 15
d_call: TRBD2
j_call: TRBJ2-2
cdr3_aa: CSASSGEGKTGELFF

v_call: TRBV5-1
cdr3_length: 13
d_call: -
j_call: TRBJ2-1
cdr3_aa: CASSLGRKNEQFF

v_call: TRBV3-1
cdr3_length: 14
d_call: -
j_call: TRBJ2-3
cdr3_aa: CASSQAGPSDTQYF

v_call: TRBV29-1
cdr3_length: 12
d_call: -
j_call: TRBJ1-2
cdr3_aa: CSGTVTNYGYTF

v_call: TRBV12-3/TRBV12-4
cdr3_length: 17
d_call: TRBD2
j_call: TRBJ2-1
cdr3_aa: CASRPRLAGSVINEQFF

v_call: TRBV7-2
cdr3_length: 13
d_call: -
j_call: TRBJ2-3
cdr3_aa: CASSGWAADTQYF

v_call: TRBV5-4
cdr3_length: 16
d_call: TRBD2
j_call: TRBJ2-7
cdr3_aa: CASSLGLAGGPNEQYF

v_call: TRBV5-1
cdr3_length: 14
d_call: TRBD2
j_call: TRBJ2-3
cdr3_aa: CASRVTSGTDTQYF

v_call: TRBV6-2/TRBV6-3
cdr3_length: 13
d_call: TRBD2
j_call: TRBJ2-1
cdr3_aa: CASSYSSGGALFF

v_call: TRBV2
cdr3_length: 15
d_call: TRBD1
j_call: TRBJ2-3
cdr3_aa: CASPGTDARTDTQYF

v_call: TRBV29-1
cdr3_length: 13
d_call: -
j_call: TRBJ2-7
cdr3_aa: CSVAASEIYEQYF

v_call: TRBV15
cdr3_length: 16
d_call: TRBD1
j_call: TRBJ2-5
cdr3_aa: CATSRDPGTGKETQYF

v_call: TRBV7-9
cdr3_length: 14
d_call: -
j_call: TRBJ2-1
cdr3_aa: CASSLEAARNEQFF

v_call: TRBV11-2
cdr3_length: 14
d_call: TRBD2
j_call: TRBJ2-5
cdr3_aa: CASSLGGGWETQYF

v_call: TRBV29-1
cdr3_length: 13
d_call: TRBD2
j_call: TRBJ2-1
cdr3_aa: CSVESREGNEQFF

v_call: TRBV6-4
cdr3_length: 15
d_call: -
j_call: TRBJ2-1
cdr3_aa: CASSVSASNYNEQFF

v_call: TRBV11-1
cdr3_length: 16
d_call: -
j_call: TRBJ2-3
cdr3_aa: CASSLLRGNVFDTQYF

v_call: TRBV7-2
cdr3_length: 12
d_call: -
j_call: TRBJ2-5
cdr3_aa: CASSQSKETQYF